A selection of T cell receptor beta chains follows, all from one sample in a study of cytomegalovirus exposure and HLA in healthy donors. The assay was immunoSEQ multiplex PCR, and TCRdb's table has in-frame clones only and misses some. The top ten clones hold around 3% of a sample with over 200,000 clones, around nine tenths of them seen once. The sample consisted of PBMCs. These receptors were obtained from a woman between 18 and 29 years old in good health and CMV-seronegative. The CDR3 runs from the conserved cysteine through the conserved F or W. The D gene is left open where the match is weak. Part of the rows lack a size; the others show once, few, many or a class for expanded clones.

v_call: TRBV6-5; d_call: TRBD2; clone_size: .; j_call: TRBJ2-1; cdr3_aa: CASRTGTSGYNEQFF; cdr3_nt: TGTGCCAGCAGAACTGGGACTAGCGGATACAATGAGCAGTTCTTC
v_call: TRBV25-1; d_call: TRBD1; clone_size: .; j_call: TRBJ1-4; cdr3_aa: CASSDRGLGTNEKLFF; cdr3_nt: TGTGCCAGCAGTGACAGGGGGCTGGGAACTAATGAAAAACTGTTTTTT
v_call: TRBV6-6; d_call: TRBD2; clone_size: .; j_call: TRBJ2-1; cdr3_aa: CASSYSASGSADEQFF; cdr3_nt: TGTGCCAGCAGTTACTCCGCTAGCGGGAGTGCTGATGAGCAGTTCTTC
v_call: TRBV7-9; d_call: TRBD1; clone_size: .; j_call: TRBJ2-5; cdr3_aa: CASSLSRGQSQETQYF; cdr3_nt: TGTGCCAGCAGCTTATCAAGGGGACAGAGCCAAGAGACCCAGTACTTC
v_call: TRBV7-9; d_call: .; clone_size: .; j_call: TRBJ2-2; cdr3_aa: CASSFMDFTAGELFF; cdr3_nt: TGTGCCAGCAGCTTCATGGACTTTACGGCCGGGGAGCTGTTTTTT
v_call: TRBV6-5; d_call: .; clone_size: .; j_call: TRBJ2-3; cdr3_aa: CASSPPWPLDTQYF; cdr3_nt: TGTGCCAGCAGCCCCCCTTGGCCCCTAGATACGCAGTATTTT
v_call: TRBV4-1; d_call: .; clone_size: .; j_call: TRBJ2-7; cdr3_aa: CASSPRDGGDEQYF; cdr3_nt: TGCGCCAGCAGCCCCCGGGACGGGGGTGACGAGCAGTACTTC
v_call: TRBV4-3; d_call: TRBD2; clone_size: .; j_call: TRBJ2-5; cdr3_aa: CASSQERGLGQETQYF; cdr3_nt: TGCGCCAGCAGCCAAGAGAGGGGACTAGGGCAAGAGACCCAGTACTTC
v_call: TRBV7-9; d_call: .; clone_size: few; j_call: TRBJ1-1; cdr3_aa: CASQIGGFDTEAFF; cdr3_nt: TGTGCCAGCCAAATCGGAGGGTTTGACACTGAAGCTTTCTTT
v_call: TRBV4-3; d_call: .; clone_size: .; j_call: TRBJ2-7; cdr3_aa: CASSQREGHEQYF; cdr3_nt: TGCGCCAGCAGCCAACGGGAAGGACACGAGCAGTACTTC
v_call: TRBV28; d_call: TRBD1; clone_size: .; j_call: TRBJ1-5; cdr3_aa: CASSSRTGVGVNQPQHF; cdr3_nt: TGTGCCAGCAGTTCACGAACAGGGGTCGGGGTCAATCAGCCCCAGCATTTT
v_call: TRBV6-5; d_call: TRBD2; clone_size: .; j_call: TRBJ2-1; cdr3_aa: CASSGLAGGGKQFF; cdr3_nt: TGTGCCAGCAGTGGGCTAGCGGGAGGAGGAAAGCAGTTCTTC
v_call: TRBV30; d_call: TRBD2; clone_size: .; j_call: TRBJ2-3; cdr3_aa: CAWGTSGRAPDTQYF; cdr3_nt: TGTGCCTGGGGGACTAGCGGGAGGGCCCCAGATACGCAGTATTTT
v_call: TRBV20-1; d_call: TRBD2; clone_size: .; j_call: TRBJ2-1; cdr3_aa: CSAPSGNEQFF; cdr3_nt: TGCAGTGCTCCTAGCGGAAATGAGCAGTTCTTC
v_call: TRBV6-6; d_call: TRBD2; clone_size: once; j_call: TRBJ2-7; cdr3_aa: CASSRPQRDAYEQYF; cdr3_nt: TGTGCCAGCAGCCGACCCCAGCGGGATGCCTACGAGCAGTACTTC
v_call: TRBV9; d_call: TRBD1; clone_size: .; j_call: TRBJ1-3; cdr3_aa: CASSDPKGDRGISGNTIYF; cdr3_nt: TGTGCCAGCAGCGACCCCAAGGGGGACAGGGGAATCTCTGGAAACACCATATATTTT
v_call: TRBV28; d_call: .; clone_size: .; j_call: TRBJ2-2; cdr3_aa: CASSLFGGGPNTGELFF; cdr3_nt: TGTGCCAGCAGTTTATTCGGCGGCGGCCCGAACACCGGGGAGCTGTTTTTT
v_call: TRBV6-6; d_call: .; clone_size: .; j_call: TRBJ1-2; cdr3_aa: CASSYQSQGLGYTF; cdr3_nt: TGTGCCAGCAGTTACCAATCTCAGGGCTTGGGCTACACCTTC
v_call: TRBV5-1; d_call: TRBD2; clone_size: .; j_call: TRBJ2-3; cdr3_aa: CASNGPGLAGSTDTQYF; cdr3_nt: TGCGCCAGCAACGGACCGGGACTAGCGGGGAGCACAGATACGCAGTATTTT
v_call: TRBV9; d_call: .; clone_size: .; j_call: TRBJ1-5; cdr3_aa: CASSVDAGSGQPQHF; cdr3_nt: TGTGCCAGCAGCGTAGACGCAGGTTCAGGTCAGCCCCAGCATTTT
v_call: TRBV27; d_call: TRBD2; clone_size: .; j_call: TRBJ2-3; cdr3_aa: CASSVLAGVDTQYF; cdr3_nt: TGTGCCAGCAGTGTCCTAGCGGGAGTGGATACGCAGTATTTT
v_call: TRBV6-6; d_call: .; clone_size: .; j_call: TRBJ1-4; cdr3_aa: CASRDSNGEKLFF; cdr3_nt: TGTGCCAGCAGGGACTCTAATGGTGAAAAACTGTTTTTT
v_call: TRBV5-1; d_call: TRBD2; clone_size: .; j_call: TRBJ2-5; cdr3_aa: CASSRTSGQETQYF; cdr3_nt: TGCGCCAGCAGCCGGACTAGCGGGCAAGAGACCCAGTACTTC
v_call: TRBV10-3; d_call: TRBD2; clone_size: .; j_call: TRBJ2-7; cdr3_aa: CAISESVAGADNEQYF; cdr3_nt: TGTGCCATCAGTGAATCAGTAGCGGGAGCGGACAACGAGCAGTACTTC
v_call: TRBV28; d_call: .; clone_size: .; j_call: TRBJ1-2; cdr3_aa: CAIRDGGNYGYTF; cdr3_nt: TGTGCCATCAGGGACGGGGGAAACTATGGCTACACCTTC
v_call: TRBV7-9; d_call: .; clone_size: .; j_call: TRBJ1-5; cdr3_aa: CASNPGSSNQPQHF; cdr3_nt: TGTGCCAGCAACCCGGGGAGTTCCAATCAGCCCCAGCATTTT
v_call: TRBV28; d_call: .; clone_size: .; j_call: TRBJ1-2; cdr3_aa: CASSLTPTANYGYTF; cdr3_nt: TGTGCCAGCAGTTTAACGCCGACTGCTAACTATGGCTACACCTTC
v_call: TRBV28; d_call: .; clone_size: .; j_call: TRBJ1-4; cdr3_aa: CASGRAEKLFF; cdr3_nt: TGTGCCAGTGGGAGGGCCGAAAAACTGTTTTTT
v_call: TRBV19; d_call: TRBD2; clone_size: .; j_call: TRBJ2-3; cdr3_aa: CASSTKREGPSQDTQYF; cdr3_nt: TGTGCCAGTAGTACGAAGCGGGAGGGCCCTAGTCAAGATACGCAGTATTTT
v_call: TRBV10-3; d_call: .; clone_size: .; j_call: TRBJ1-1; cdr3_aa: CAISEAQTDNTEAFF; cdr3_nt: TGTGCCATCAGTGAGGCACAGACAGACAACACTGAAGCTTTCTTT
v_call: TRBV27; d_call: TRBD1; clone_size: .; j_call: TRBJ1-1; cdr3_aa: CASSEIPGTVWSTEAFF; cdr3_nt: TGTGCCAGCAGTGAGATTCCCGGGACAGTTTGGAGCACTGAAGCTTTCTTT
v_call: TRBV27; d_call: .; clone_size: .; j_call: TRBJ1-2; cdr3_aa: CASSPQGAGGYTF; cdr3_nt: TGTGCCAGCAGTCCTCAGGGCGCGGGAGGCTACACCTTC
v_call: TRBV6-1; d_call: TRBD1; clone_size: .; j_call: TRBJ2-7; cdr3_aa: CASSEIGQGAGEQYF; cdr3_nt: TGTGCCAGCAGTGAAATAGGGCAGGGGGCAGGAGAGCAGTACTTC